A single sample gave rise to the 21 T cell receptor beta chains below, sequenced in a study of T cell repertoires in cytomegalovirus infection. MiXCR was run by TCRdb on the reads, yielding one entry per CDR3 protein. This sample has 450,000 to 550,000 distinct CDR3 sequences, with about 15% found just once. Input material: CD8+ T cells from PBMCs. The source is a human donor in good health (CMV status not recorded). Some clones in this sample may be carry-over from other donors' samples.

This clonotype was seen only a few times. The chain links TRBV27 to TRBJ1-1, with D perhaps TRBD1 (5 bases). Per the germline V gene, CDR1 is MNHEY and CDR2 is SMNVEV (reference sequence). This CDR3 has 13 amino acids. Trimming took off 2 bases at V and 4 bases at J, with 8 bases between the two ends. The CDR3 nucleotides read TGTGCCAGCAGTTTAATGGGGGTCACTGAAGCTTTCTTT. Amino acids: CASSLMGVTEAFF.

This clonotype was observed many times. The chain uses TRBV5-6 and TRBJ2-1; 13 nucleotides match TRBD2. Germline assignment: CDR1 SGHDT and CDR2 YYEEEE. V was clipped by 2 bases and J by 6 bases; unmatched bases: 2. The CDR3 length is 15 residues. CDR3 amino acids: CASSFGTSGANEQFF. CDR3 coding DNA: TGTGCCAGCAGCTTTGGGACTAGCGGGGCCAATGAGCAGTTCTTC.

This clonotype was recorded at least ten times. The V gene is TRBV6-5, the J gene TRBJ2-5; D ambiguous. Germline-derived CDR1 and CDR2 are MNHEY and SVGAGI. This CDR3 is 16 amino acids long. V lost 0 bases and J lost 5, with 16 bases in between. CDR3 in DNA: TGTGCCAGCAGTTACTCGAAGCACCCTCTTCACGAGACCCAGTACTTC. Translation gives CASSYSKHPLHETQYF.

This clonotype was counted many times. The V and J genes are TRBV7-9 and TRBJ2-6; D uncertain. CDR1 SEHNR and CDR2 FQNEAQ come from the germline V gene (reference sequence). Trimming cost V 5 bases and J 0 bases, with 8 bases left between them. The CDR3 runs 15 residues. As DNA, the CDR3 is TGTGCCAGCAGCCTACAGTACTCTGGGGCCAACGTCCTGACTTTC. Translating gives CASSLQYSGANVLTF.

Many counts were recorded for this clonotype. This rearrangement joins TRBV11-2 to TRBJ2-5, with a weak D call TRBD2 (6 bases). CDR3 length: 14 residues. The germline CDR1 and CDR2 sequences are SGHAT and FQNNGV. V was shortened by 5 bases and J by 5 bases, with 15 bases between the two germline ends. The chain's CDR3 is CASSVAGTGETQYF. CDR3 DNA sequence: TGTGCCAGCAGCGTCGCCGGGACTGGGGAGACCCAGTACTTC.

This chain uses TRBV12-3 or TRBV12-4 with TRBJ1-4, with D hard to call. V was clipped by 7 bases and J by 0 bases, with 9 bases between them. This CDR3 has 14 amino acids. The DNA of the CDR3 is TGTGCCAGCACCGGGGTCTCAACTAATGAAAAACTGTTTTTT. This gives the protein CASTGVSTNEKLFF.

This clonotype appeared many times. The CDR3: CSATEGGFSEAFF. CDR3 bases: TGCAGCGCTACGGAAGGAGGGTTCTCTGAAGCTTTCTTT. The rearrangement links TRBV29-1 to TRBJ1-1; D unclear. CDR1 SQVTM and CDR2 ANQGSEA come from the germline V gene. Trimming removed 7 bases from V and 6 bases from J, with 18 bases in between. This CDR3 has 13 amino acids.

A remark on this clonotype: Compared with germline, one end of the junction differs, possibly owing to a read error. This chain joins TRBV5-1 and TRBJ2-3; 10 bases are a match to TRBD2. There are 14 residues in the CDR3. From germline, CDR1 is SGHRS and CDR2 YFSETQ. The CDR3 is CASSASGGSDTPYF. The CDR3, as DNA: TGCGCAAGCAGCGCTAGCGGGGGCTCAGATACGCCGTATTTT.

The table lists this clonotype with many counts. The chain couples TRBV6-2 or TRBV6-3 to TRBJ2-1; D not resolved. The CDR3 runs 11 residues. V gave up 7 bases and J gave up 3 bases, with 4 bases separating them. Germline V gene lookup returns CDR1 MNHEY and CDR2 SVGEGT. Here the CDR3 reads CASNNYNEQFF. In DNA form, the CDR3 reads TGTGCCAGCAATAACTACAATGAGCAGTTCTTC.

The sample holds many counts of this clonotype. The gene calls are TRBV7-9 and TRBJ1-2, with TRBD1 matching 8 bases. V shed 6 bases, J shed 10 bases, and the junction held 7 bases outside the gene matches. Germline loops: CDR1 SEHNR, CDR2 FQNEAQ (reference sequence). The CDR3 has 12 residues. The CDR3 loop reads CASSYGQGDYTF. CDR3 in DNA: TGTGCCAGCAGTTACGGACAGGGTGACTACACCTTC.

The sample holds many counts of this clonotype. The chain joins TRBV7-3 to TRBJ1-1; 8 nucleotides match TRBD1. With 5 bases clipped from V and 1 base from J, the junction kept 6 bases outside the gene matches. This CDR3 has 15 amino acids. The germline gives CDR1 SGHTA, CDR2 FQGTGA. The CDR3 nucleotides are TGTGCCAGCAGCATCGCCGGGACAGGGAACACTGAAGCTTTCTTT. Translating gives CASSIAGTGNTEAFF.

This clonotype was detected many times. V gene TRBV7-3 combines with J gene TRBJ1-2; 7 bases agree with TRBD1. Germline CDR1 is SGHTA and CDR2 is FQGTGA. This CDR3 has 16 residues. After removal of 1 base from V and 5 bases from J, the junction contained 10 bases not matched to a gene. CDR3 protein: CASSLNGPGGRYGYTF. The CDR3 DNA is TGTGCCAGCAGCTTAAACGGGCCAGGGGGTCGTTATGGCTACACCTTC.

To note about this clonotype: This clone may be a read error of a much larger clone one base away. This likely comes from a read error, as the CDR3 has no conserved phenylalanine or tryptophan at its end. Here the CDR3 DNA reads TGTGCCAGCGAGCTAGCGGGAGCCCAGGAGCAGTACTCC. Translated: CASELAGAQEQYS. V is TRBV28 and J is TRBJ2-7; TRBD2 aligns across 10 bases. This CDR3 comprises 13 residues. The ends lost 8 bases at V and 7 bases at J; junction bases unmatched: 8. CDR1 and CDR2 (germline): MDHEN, SYDVKM.

The chain employs TRBV19 and TRBJ1-2; tentatively, D is TRBD1 (5 bases). There are 11 residues in the CDR3. V lost 6 bases, J lost 8 bases, and 10 bases lay in between. CDR1 LNHDA and CDR2 SQIVND come from the germline V gene (reference sequence). The CDR3 spells CASRSGHGYTF. The CDR3 DNA is TGTGCCAGTAGGTCGGGGCACGGCTACACCTTC.

This clonotype was seen at least ten times. V usage is TRBV11-1 and J usage is TRBJ2-3, with 7 bases that match TRBD2. Germline CDR1 reads SGHAT; CDR2 reads FQDESV (reference sequence). Losses at the gene ends were 3 bases for V and 4 bases for J; bases not matched to a gene: 13. This CDR3 region has 17 residues. CDR3 nucleotides: TGTGCCAGCAGCTTGGGAGGGCTACGAATTTTCGCAGATACGCAGTATTTT. Translated, it gives CASSLGGLRIFADTQYF.

This clonotype appeared many times. The chain couples TRBV6-1 to TRBJ1-1, with D uncertain. Trimming took 0 bases from V and 2 from J, leaving 7 bases between them. The germline CDR1 and CDR2 sequences are MNHNS and SASEGT. This CDR3 is built from 14 residues. The CDR3 protein is CASSEAPDNTEAFF. In DNA, the CDR3 is TGTGCCAGCAGTGAAGCGCCGGACAACACTGAAGCTTTCTTT.

The table lists this clonotype with many counts. This rearrangement joins TRBV28 to TRBJ1-6, with 8 bases identical to TRBD1. Germline loops: CDR1 MDHEN, CDR2 SYDVKM. The CDR3 consists of 15 residues. The V and J ends lost 0 bases and 10 bases, in that order; junction bases with no gene match: 5. CDR3 loop: CASSLWTGVDSPLHF. The CDR3 DNA follows: TGTGCCAGCAGTTTATGGACAGGGGTAGACTCACCCCTCCACTTT. Full variable domain (rest looked up from reference TRBV28 and TRBJ1-6): DVKVTQSSRYLVKRTGEKVFLECVQDMDHENMFWYRQDPGLGLRLIYFSYDVKMKEKGDIPEGYSVSREKKERFSLILESASTNQTSMYLCASSLWTGVDSPLHFGNGTRLTVT.

V gene TRBV20-1 combines with J gene TRBJ2-3, with D tentatively TRBD2 (7 bases). Germline V gene lookup returns CDR1 DFQATT and CDR2 SNEGSKA (reference sequence). The ends were cut back, 5 bases at V and 3 bases at J, with 15 bases in the middle. This CDR3 has 14 residues. CDR3 in DNA: TGCAGTGCTTGGGGGGGCGGGAGAACAGATACGCAGTATTTT. It is translated as CSAWGGGRTDTQYF.

Concerning this clonotype: Possible read error: a much larger clone is one base away. The rearrangement uses TRBV28 and TRBJ1-1; TRBD1 might be the D (5 bases). The CDR3 has 15 residues. CDR1 and CDR2 from the germline V gene are MDHEN and SYDVKM. This CDR3 reads CASGLLQGAGTEAFF. In DNA, the CDR3 is TGTGCCAGCGGTTTACTTCAGGGCGCGGGGACTGAAGCTTTCTTT.

V usage is TRBV20-1 and J usage is TRBJ2-1; 7 nucleotides line up with TRBD2. Per germline, CDR1 DFQATT and CDR2 SNEGSKA (reference sequence). The junction had 8 bases not matched to a gene; V was cut back by 3 bases and J by 9 bases. The CDR3 length is 13 residues. CDR3 coding DNA: TGCAGTGCTAGCGTGGGGGAGGGTAGTGAGCAGTTCTTC. This gives the protein CSASVGEGSEQFF.

V usage is TRBV12-5 and J usage is TRBJ2-5, with TRBD1 matching over 9 bases. Germline loops: CDR1 LGHNT, CDR2 FRNRAP. V lost 5 bases, J lost 4 bases, and 5 bases stayed unmatched. The CDR3 is made up of 14 amino acids. CDR3 amino acids: CASGPGTGTETQYF. The CDR3 nucleotides read TGTGCTAGTGGTCCCGGGACAGGGACAGAGACCCAGTACTTC.